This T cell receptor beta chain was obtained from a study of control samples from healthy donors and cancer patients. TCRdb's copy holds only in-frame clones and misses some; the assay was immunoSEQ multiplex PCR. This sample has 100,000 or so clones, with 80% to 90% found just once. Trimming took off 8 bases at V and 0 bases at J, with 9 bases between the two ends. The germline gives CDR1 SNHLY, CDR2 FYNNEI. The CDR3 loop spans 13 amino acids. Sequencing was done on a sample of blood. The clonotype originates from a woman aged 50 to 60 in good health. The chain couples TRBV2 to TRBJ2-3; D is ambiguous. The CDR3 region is CASLQDSTDTQYF. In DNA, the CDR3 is TGTGCCAGCCTCCAGGACAGCACAGATACGCAGTATTTT.